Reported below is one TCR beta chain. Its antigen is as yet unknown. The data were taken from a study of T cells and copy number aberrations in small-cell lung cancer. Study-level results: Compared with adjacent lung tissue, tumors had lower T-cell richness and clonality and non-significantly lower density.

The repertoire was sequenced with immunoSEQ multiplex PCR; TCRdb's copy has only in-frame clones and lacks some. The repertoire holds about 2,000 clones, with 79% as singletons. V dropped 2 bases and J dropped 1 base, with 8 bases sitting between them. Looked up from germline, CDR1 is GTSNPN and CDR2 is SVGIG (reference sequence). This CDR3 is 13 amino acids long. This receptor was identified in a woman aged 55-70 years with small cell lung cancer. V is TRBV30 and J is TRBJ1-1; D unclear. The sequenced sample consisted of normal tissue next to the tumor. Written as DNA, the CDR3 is TGTGCCTGGAGTTTTGATCCGAACACTGAAGCTTTCTTT. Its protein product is CAWSFDPNTEAFF.